The rows below give T cell receptor beta chains drawn from one sample of a study of siplizumab effects on memory and regulatory T cells. Produced via immunoSEQ multiplex PCR; TCRdb's table is partial and in-frame only. The table shows tens of thousands of clones, with roughly 89% occurring only once. The sample was CD8+ T cells sorted from blood. Every receptor here comes from a human donor in good health. Each CDR3 is given with its conserved first and last residue.

cdr3_length,v_call,cdr3_aa
14,TRBV19,CASSIGHSLYGYTF
13,TRBV5-4,CASSFGRETEAFF
13,TRBV7-8,CASSFGTDYGYTF
14,TRBV5-1,CASSPHWSSYEQYF
14,TRBV4-1,CAVSGRGSYNEQFF
14,TRBV4-1,CASSQGPAPYEQYF
14,TRBV7-9,CASSLGPLNQPQHF
20,TRBV5-1,CASSPGLAGGGVRFYNEQFF
14,TRBV28,CASSLEGAGEKLFF
13,TRBV27,CASSLAVNQPQHF
14,TRBV29-1,CSVGRVEANYGYTF
16,TRBV7-7,CASSRVQPLGTGELFF
15,TRBV11-2,CASSLFPGHIYEQYF
16,TRBV29-1,CSVAQWTSGSGNEQFF
13,TRBV2,CASLPDSDNEQFF
14,TRBV10-1,CASSRGFSGNTIYF
16,TRBV29-1,CSDSRDRVGSYNEQFF
15,TRBV21-1,CASSNRFWTNYGYTF
15,TRBV4-1,CASSQDQSSGNTIYF
17,TRBV27,CASSLSGGTAYMYEQYF
13,TRBV5-4,CASSLRDSREQYF
12,TRBV9,CASSGWDYGYTF